The 24 T cell receptor beta chains in this list originate from one sample, sequenced in a study of identical twins. TCRdb independently ran MiXCR on the 5' RACE reads; one entry per CDR3 protein. The data hold some 590,000 distinct CDR3 sequences, with roughly 9.9% observed a single time. These data were also reused for a study on yellow fever vaccine responses in identical twins.

Sequenced input: PBMCs. These receptors came from a woman under 30 in good health.

V and J are TRBV29-1 and TRBJ2-7, with 8 bases identical to TRBD2. The germline gives CDR1 SQVTM, CDR2 ANQGSEA. The CDR3 covers 14 residues. With 6 bases clipped from V and 0 bases from J, the junction kept 7 bases outside the gene matches. The CDR3 is CSVEEGTSSYEQYF. DNA of the CDR3: TGCAGCGTAGAGGAAGGGACTAGCTCCTACGAGCAGTACTTC.

This clonotype was seen more than once but under ten times. The chain has TRBV9 and TRBJ1-2, with TRBD1 matching 7 bases. There are 13 residues in the CDR3. Germline values: CDR1 SGDLS, CDR2 YYNGEE. Losses at the gene ends were 3 bases for V and 2 bases for J; bases not matched to a gene: 1. CDR3 sequence reads: CASSAGGNYGYTF. The DNA for the CDR3 is TGTGCCAGCAGCGCAGGGGGGAACTATGGCTACACCTTC. The full variable domain, in which reference TRBV9 and TRBJ1-2 provide the parts outside the CDR3, is DSGVTQTPKHLITATGQRVTLRCSPRSGDLSVYWYQQSLDQGLQFLIQYYNGEERAKGNILERFSAQQFPDLHSELNLSSLELGDSALYFCASSAGGNYGYTFGSGTRLTVV.

This clonotype has a handful of counts. CDR3 amino acids: CASSVASDRTRPYEQYF. CDR3 nucleotides: TGTGCCAGCAGCGTAGCTTCGGACAGAACGCGACCATACGAGCAGTACTTC. The chain employs TRBV9 and TRBJ2-7, with a tentative D call TRBD1 (6 bases). The CDR3 length is 17 residues. Germline-derived CDR1 and CDR2 are SGDLS and YYNGEE. V was trimmed by 0 bases and J by 4 bases, leaving 20 bases between them.

The chain recombines TRBV5-1 with TRBJ1-1; perhaps TRBD1 as D (6 bases). Deletions cut 0 bases from V and 3 bases from J, with 12 bases between. From germline, CDR1 is SGHRS and CDR2 YFSETQ. The CDR3 has 15 amino acids. The CDR3 coding sequence is TGCGCCAGCAGCTTGGAGGGGACATACGACACTGAAGCTTTCTTT. As protein: CASSLEGTYDTEAFF.

In this sample, this clonotype turned up many times. The chain combines TRBV5-1 with TRBJ2-1, with 8 nucleotides matching TRBD2. CDR1 SGHRS and CDR2 YFSETQ come from the germline V gene. V trimming: 0 bases; J trimming: 15 bases; junction bases outside the gene matches: 8. CDR3 size: 13 residues. The CDR3 is CASSLAGGGMWFF. DNA for the CDR3: TGCGCCAGCAGCTTGGCTGGCGGGGGGATGTGGTTCTTC.

This clonotype was seen more than once but under ten times. The V call is TRBV7-2, the J call TRBJ2-7, with 7 nucleotides matching TRBD1. V shed 5 bases, J shed 5 bases, and the junction held 15 bases outside the gene matches. The germline V gene encodes CDR1 SGHTA and CDR2 FQGNSA. The CDR3 totals 16 residues. The CDR3 DNA reads as TGTGCCAGCAGCCGGACGGACAGGTCTAGGCGGGACGAGCAGTACTTC. It is translated as CASSRTDRSRRDEQYF.

The genes are TRBV6-5 and TRBJ2-1; D unresolved. Germline-derived CDR1 and CDR2 are MNHEY and SVGAGI. Trimming pared 4 bases from V and 5 bases from J, leaving 15 bases between. The CDR3 totals 15 residues. CDR3 sequence reads: CASSFPPMPHNEQFF. The CDR3 DNA reads TGTGCCAGCAGTTTCCCCCCCATGCCCCACAATGAGCAGTTCTTC.

The gene calls are TRBV28 and TRBJ2-7; unclear D gene. The germline V gene encodes CDR1 MDHEN and CDR2 SYDVKM. Trimming shortened V by 1 base and J by 0 bases, and 7 bases separated the two germline ends. The CDR3 extends over 14 amino acids. DNA for the CDR3: TGTGCCAGCAGTTTATTATCCAGCTCCTACGAGCAGTACTTC. Protein sequence: CASSLLSSSYEQYF.

The J gene is TRBJ1-2, the V gene TRBV28; D is unclear. This CDR3 has 11 residues. V dropped 10 bases and J dropped 4 bases, with 10 bases sitting between them. Germline assignment: CDR1 MDHEN and CDR2 SYDVKM. CDR3 sequence: CAIRGSYGYTF. CDR3 sequence (DNA): TGTGCCATCCGGGGTTCCTATGGCTACACCTTC.

The J gene is TRBJ1-1, the V gene TRBV12-3 or TRBV12-4, with unresolved D. There are 14 residues in the CDR3. Trimming took 5 bases from V and 1 from J, leaving 11 bases between them. CDR3 nucleotide sequence: TGTGCCAGCAGTAGTGGACGACCGAACACTGAAGCTTTCTTT. It encodes CASSSGRPNTEAFF.

The genes are TRBV10-3 and TRBJ2-7; possibly TRBD2 for D (5 bases). Germline loops: CDR1 ENHRY, CDR2 SYGVKD. The CDR3 is 15 residues long. V lost 3 bases and J lost 2, with 14 bases in between. The CDR3: CAISDGWTLAYEQYF. In nucleotides, the CDR3 is TGTGCCATCAGTGATGGCTGGACTCTGGCCTACGAGCAGTACTTC.

In its sample, this clonotype was seen many times. CDR3 DNA sequence: TGTGCCAGCAGCTTAACAGGGGACCACGAGCAGTACTTC. It translates to CASSLTGDHEQYF. The rearrangement uses TRBV7-9 and TRBJ2-7, with 7 bases that match TRBD1. Unmatched junction bases numbered 3, after V lost 2 bases and J lost 5 bases. Germline loops: CDR1 SEHNR, CDR2 FQNEAQ (reference sequence). The CDR3 is 13 amino acids.

This chain links TRBV2 with TRBJ2-7, with 7 positions matching TRBD1. Germline V gene sequence: CDR1 SNHLY, CDR2 FYNNEI. CDR3 length: 15 residues. Trimming at V came to 0 bases and at J to 7 bases, leaving 9 bases not matched to a gene. Written as DNA, the CDR3 is TGTGCCAGCAGTGAAGCTGGGAAGGGGGCGAGTGAGCAGTACTTC. This gives the protein CASSEAGKGASEQYF.

This clonotype was detected a few times. The rearrangement uses TRBV3-1 and TRBJ2-5; 10 nucleotides align to TRBD1. Looked up from germline, CDR1 is LGHDT and CDR2 is YNNKEL (reference sequence). J gave up 4 bases and V 4 bases, and 6 bases lay outside the gene matches. CDR3 size: 15 residues. CDR3 coding DNA: TGTGCCAGCAGCCGGGGGACAGGGGAGGCAGAGACCCAGTACTTC. Translation: CASSRGTGEAETQYF.

The V and J genes are TRBV12-3 or TRBV12-4 and TRBJ1-1; 9 nucleotides match TRBD1. With 3 bases clipped from V and 7 bases from J, the junction kept 9 bases outside the gene matches. This CDR3 has 15 residues. The CDR3 bases are TGTGCCAGCAGTTTCCGGCGACAGGGGGGGATTGAAGCTTTCTTT. This translates into CASSFRRQGGIEAFF.

This clonotype was seen many times. This sequence joins TRBV30 and TRBJ1-2; 8 positions match TRBD1. Germline loops: CDR1 GTSNPN, CDR2 SVGIG (reference sequence). The ends lost 1 base at V and 5 bases at J; junction bases unmatched: 3. This CDR3 is built from 13 residues. The DNA for the CDR3 is TGTGCCTGGAGTGGTGGGACAGGATATGGCTACACCTTC. Protein sequence: CAWSGGTGYGYTF.

A few counts support this clonotype. The gene calls are TRBV6-2 or TRBV6-3 and TRBJ2-7, with unresolved D. The V end was cut by 6 bases, the J end by 0 bases, with 21 bases between. The CDR3 is made up of 17 amino acids. CDR1 is MNHEY and CDR2 is SVGEGT in the germline V gene. CDR3 region: CASSLELLTKSSYEQYF. For the CDR3, the DNA is TGTGCCAGCAGCTTAGAACTATTGACCAAGAGCTCCTACGAGCAGTACTTC.

This clonotype was detected only a few times. This chain connects TRBV14 to TRBJ2-2; 10 bases match TRBD2. Germline CDR1 is SGHDN and CDR2 is FVKESK. The CDR3 length is 18 residues. J was trimmed by 4 bases and V by 3 bases; bases with no gene match: 11. DNA of the CDR3: TGTGCCAGCAGCCATGGGTCGGCTAGCGGGAGTATCACCGGGGAGCTGTTTTTT. Protein sequence: CASSHGSASGSITGELFF.

The chain links TRBV6-6 to TRBJ2-7; no clear D gene. The CDR3 length is 12 residues. From germline, CDR1 is MNHNY and CDR2 SVGAGI (reference sequence). Trimming left V 2 bases short and J 13 bases short, with 15 bases between. CDR3 amino acids: CASSYIGQINYF. For the CDR3, the DNA is TGTGCCAGCAGTTACATAGGTCAGATTAATTACTTC.

The chain employs TRBV15 and TRBJ2-7, with 9 bases fitting TRBD2. There are 17 residues in the CDR3. V lost 4 bases to trimming and J lost 1 base; unmatched junction nucleotides: 11. Looked up from germline, CDR1 is LNHNV and CDR2 is YYDKDF (reference sequence). The CDR3 reads CATSTGGLARSSYEQYF. DNA of the CDR3: TGTGCCACCAGCACGGGGGGACTAGCAAGATCGTCCTACGAGCAGTACTTC.

This clonotype was found many times. The chain joins TRBV6-1 to TRBJ2-7, with D perhaps TRBD1 or TRBD2 (5 bases each). Per germline, CDR1 MNHNS and CDR2 SASEGT. Trimming stripped 7 bases from V and 7 bases from J, with 17 bases between. The CDR3 sequence is 13 residues long. CDR3 residues: CASTPEGLGEQYF. The CDR3 nucleotides are TGTGCCAGCACCCCAGAGGGGCTGGGGGAGCAGTACTTC.

This clonotype has a count of ten or more. The chain combines TRBV5-1 with TRBJ2-5; D is undetermined. V was cut by 0 bases and J by 4 bases, with 4 bases left in between. This CDR3 contains 12 residues. The V gene's germline CDR1 is SGHRS and CDR2 YFSETQ. The CDR3 protein is CASSLDLETQYF. The CDR3 DNA sequence: TGCGCCAGCAGCTTGGACTTAGAGACCCAGTACTTC.

This clonotype was observed a handful of times. The chain employs TRBV12-3 or TRBV12-4 and TRBJ1-4; 9 bases agree with TRBD1. V trimming: 4 bases; J trimming: 7 bases; junction bases outside the gene matches: 4. CDR3 length equals 14 residues. CDR3: CASSSTGQGEKLFF. For the CDR3, the DNA is TGTGCCAGCAGTTCTACGGGACAGGGTGAAAAACTGTTTTTT.

The chain uses TRBV2 and TRBJ2-7, with D uncertain. Germline values: CDR1 SNHLY, CDR2 FYNNEI. The CDR3 runs 14 residues. Trimming left V 1 base short and J 5 bases short, with 12 bases between. This CDR3 reads CASSEEVVSHEQYF. The CDR3 DNA reads TGTGCCAGCAGTGAAGAGGTCGTGTCCCACGAGCAGTACTTC. Complete variable domain (other parts from reference TRBV2 and TRBJ2-7): EPEVTQTPSHQVTQMGQEVILRCVPISNHLYFYWYRQILGQKVEFLVSFYNNEISEKSEIFDDQFSVERPDGSNFTLKIRSTKLEDSAMYFCASSEEVVSHEQYFGPGTRLTVT.